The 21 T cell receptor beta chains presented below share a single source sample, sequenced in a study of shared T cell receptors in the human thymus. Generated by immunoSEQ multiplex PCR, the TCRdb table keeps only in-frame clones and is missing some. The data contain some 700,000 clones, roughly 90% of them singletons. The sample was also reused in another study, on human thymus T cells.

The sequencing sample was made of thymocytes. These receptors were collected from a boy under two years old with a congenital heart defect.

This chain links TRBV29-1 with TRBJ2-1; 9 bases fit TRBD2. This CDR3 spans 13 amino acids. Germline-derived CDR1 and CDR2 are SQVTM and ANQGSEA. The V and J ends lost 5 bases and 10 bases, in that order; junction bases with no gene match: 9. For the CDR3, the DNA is TGCAGCGTTAGTAGCGGGGGCCTCAGGGAGCAGTTCTTC. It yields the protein CSVSSGGLREQFF.

CDR3 in DNA: TGTGCCAGCAGCTCAAGGGGGAGTAGCGGGAGCGCCACCGGGGAGCTGTTTTTT. Translation gives CASSSRGSSGSATGELFF. The chain has TRBV7-9 and TRBJ2-2; 9 nucleotides line up with TRBD2. The germline CDR1 and CDR2 sequences are SEHNR and FQNEAQ (reference sequence). The V segment lost 4 bases and the J segment 4 bases; nucleotides outside the gene matches: 13. The CDR3 has 18 amino acids.

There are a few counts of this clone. Written as DNA, the CDR3 is TGTGCCAGCAGCTTGGCTCCTCATTGGGGGGTGGACATTCAGTACTTC. Translating gives CASSLAPHWGVDIQYF. This rearrangement joins TRBV5-6 to TRBJ2-4; a weak D match, TRBD2 (6 bases). Germline V gene sequence: CDR1 SGHDT, CDR2 YYEEEE. The CDR3 runs 16 residues. V was cut by 0 bases and J by 8 bases, with 18 bases left in between.

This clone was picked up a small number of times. CDR3 region: CASSEAETSGTDTQYF. The CDR3 nucleotides read TGTGCCAGCAGTGAAGCGGAGACTAGCGGCACAGATACGCAGTATTTT. The V call is TRBV6-1, the J call TRBJ2-3, with 8 bases fitting TRBD2. The germline V gene has CDR1 MNHNS and CDR2 SASEGT. This CDR3 comprises 16 residues. Trimming cost V 0 bases and J 1 base; bases outside gene matches: 3.

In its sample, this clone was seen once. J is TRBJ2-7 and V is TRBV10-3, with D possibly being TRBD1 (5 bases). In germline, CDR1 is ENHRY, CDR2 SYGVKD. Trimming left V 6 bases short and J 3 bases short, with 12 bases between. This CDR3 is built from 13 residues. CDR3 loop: CAIRQGLDYEQYF. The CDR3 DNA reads TGTGCCATCAGGCAGGGCTTGGACTACGAGCAGTACTTC.

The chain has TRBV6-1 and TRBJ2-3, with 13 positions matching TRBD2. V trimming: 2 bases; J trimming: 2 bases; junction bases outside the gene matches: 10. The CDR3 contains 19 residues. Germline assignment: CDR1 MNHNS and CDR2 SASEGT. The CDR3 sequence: CASSETPGLAGALTDTQYF. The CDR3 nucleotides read TGTGCCAGCAGTGAAACCCCTGGACTAGCGGGGGCCCTCACAGATACGCAGTATTTT.

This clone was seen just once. CDR3 sequence reads: CATATSGSYNTQYF. CDR3 nucleotides: TGTGCCACCGCGACTAGCGGGAGCTATAATACGCAGTATTTT. The chain couples TRBV19 to TRBJ2-3, with TRBD2 matching 12 bases. The CDR3 covers 14 residues. V dropped 10 bases and J dropped 7; count of bases not matched to a gene: 9. Germline V CDR1 and CDR2: LNHDA, SQIVND (reference sequence).

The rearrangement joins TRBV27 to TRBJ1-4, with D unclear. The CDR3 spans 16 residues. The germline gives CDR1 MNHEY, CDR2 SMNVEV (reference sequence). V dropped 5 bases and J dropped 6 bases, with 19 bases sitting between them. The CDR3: CASSPRHRDGHEKLFF. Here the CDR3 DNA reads TGTGCCAGCAGTCCCCGGCATAGAGATGGGCATGAAAAACTGTTTTTT.

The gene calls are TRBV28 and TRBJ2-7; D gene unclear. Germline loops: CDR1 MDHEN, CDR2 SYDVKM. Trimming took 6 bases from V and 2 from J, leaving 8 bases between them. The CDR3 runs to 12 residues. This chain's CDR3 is CASRRLTYEQYF. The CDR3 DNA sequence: TGTGCCAGCAGGCGGTTGACCTACGAGCAGTACTTC.

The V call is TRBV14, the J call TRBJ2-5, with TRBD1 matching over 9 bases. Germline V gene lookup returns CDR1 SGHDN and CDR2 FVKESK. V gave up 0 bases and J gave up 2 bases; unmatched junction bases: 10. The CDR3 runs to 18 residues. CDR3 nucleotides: TGTGCCAGCAGCCAAGATCGGGACAGGGCGATAAAGCAAGAGACCCAGTACTTC. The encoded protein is CASSQDRDRAIKQETQYF.

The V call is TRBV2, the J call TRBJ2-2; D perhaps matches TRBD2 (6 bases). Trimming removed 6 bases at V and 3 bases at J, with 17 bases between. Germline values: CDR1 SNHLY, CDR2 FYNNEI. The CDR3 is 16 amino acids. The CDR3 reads CASSGGSGRHTGELFF. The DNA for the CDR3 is TGTGCCAGCAGCGGGGGTAGCGGTCGCCACACCGGGGAGCTGTTTTTT. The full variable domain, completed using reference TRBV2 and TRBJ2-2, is EPEVTQTPSHQVTQMGQEVILRCVPISNHLYFYWYRQILGQKVEFLVSFYNNEISEKSEIFDDQFSVERPDGSNFTLKIRSTKLEDSAMYFCASSGGSGRHTGELFFGEGSRLTVL.

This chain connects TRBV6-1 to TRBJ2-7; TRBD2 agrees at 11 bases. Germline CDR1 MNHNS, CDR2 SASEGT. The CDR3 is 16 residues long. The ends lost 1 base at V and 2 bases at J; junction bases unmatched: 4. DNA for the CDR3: TGTGCCAGCAGTGAAGTGCTAGCGGGAGGCGCCTACGAGCAGTACTTC. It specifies CASSEVLAGGAYEQYF.

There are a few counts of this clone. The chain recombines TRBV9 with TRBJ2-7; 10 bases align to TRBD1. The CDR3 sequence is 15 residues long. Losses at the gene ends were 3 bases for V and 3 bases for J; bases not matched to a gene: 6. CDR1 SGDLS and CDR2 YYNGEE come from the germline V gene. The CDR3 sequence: CASSAGQGGVYEQYF. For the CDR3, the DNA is TGTGCCAGCAGCGCCGGACAGGGGGGGGTCTACGAGCAGTACTTC. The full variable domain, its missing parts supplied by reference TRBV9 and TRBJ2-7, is DSGVTQTPKHLITATGQRVTLRCSPRSGDLSVYWYQQSLDQGLQFLIQYYNGEERAKGNILERFSAQQFPDLHSELNLSSLELGDSALYFCASSAGQGGVYEQYFGPGTRLTVT.

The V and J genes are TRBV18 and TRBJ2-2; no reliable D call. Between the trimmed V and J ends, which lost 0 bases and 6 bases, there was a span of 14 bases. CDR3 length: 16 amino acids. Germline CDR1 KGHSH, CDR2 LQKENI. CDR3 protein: CASSPPGFLFPGELFF. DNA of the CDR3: TGTGCCAGCTCACCACCGGGCTTTCTCTTTCCCGGGGAGCTGTTTTTT.

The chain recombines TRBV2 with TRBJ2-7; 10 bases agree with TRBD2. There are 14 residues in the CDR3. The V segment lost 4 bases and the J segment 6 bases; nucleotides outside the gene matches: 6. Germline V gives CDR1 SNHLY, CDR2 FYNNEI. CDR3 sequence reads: CASSGGLAGAEQYF. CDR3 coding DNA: TGTGCCAGCAGTGGAGGGCTAGCGGGAGCCGAGCAGTACTTC. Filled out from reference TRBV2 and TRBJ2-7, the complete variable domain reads EPEVTQTPSHQVTQMGQEVILRCVPISNHLYFYWYRQILGQKVEFLVSFYNNEISEKSEIFDDQFSVERPDGSNFTLKIRSTKLEDSAMYFCASSGGLAGAEQYFGPGTRLTVT.

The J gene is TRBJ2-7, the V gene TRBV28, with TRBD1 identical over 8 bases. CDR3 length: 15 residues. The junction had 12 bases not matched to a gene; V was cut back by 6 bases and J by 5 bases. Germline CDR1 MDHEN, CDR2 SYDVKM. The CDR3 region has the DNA TGTGCCAGCAGCTCCTCACGAGGACAGGGCCACGAGCAGTACTTC. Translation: CASSSSRGQGHEQYF.

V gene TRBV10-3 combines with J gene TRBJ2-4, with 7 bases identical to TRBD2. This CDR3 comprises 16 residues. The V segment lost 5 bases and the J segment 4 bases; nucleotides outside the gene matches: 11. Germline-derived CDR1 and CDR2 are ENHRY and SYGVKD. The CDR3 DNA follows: TGTGCCATCAGTACCCCCACGGGAGGAAGAAAAAACATTCAGTACTTC. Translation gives CAISTPTGGRKNIQYF.

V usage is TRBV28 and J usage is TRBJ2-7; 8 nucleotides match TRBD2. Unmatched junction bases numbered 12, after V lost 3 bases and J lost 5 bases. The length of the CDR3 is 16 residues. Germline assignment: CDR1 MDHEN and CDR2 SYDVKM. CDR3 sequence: CASSFRSGGPVNEQYF. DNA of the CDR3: TGTGCCAGCAGTTTCCGGTCGGGAGGGCCAGTAAACGAGCAGTACTTC. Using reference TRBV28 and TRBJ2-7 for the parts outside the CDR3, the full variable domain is DVKVTQSSRYLVKRTGEKVFLECVQDMDHENMFWYRQDPGLGLRLIYFSYDVKMKEKGDIPEGYSVSREKKERFSLILESASTNQTSMYLCASSFRSGGPVNEQYFGPGTRLTVT.

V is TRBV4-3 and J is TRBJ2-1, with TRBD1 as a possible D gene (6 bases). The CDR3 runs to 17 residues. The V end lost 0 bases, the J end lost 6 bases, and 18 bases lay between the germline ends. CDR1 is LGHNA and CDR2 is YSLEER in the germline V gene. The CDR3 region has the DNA TGCGCCAGCAGCCAAGATCAAGGTAGGGGGATATCCAATGAGCAGTTCTTC. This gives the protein CASSQDQGRGISNEQFF.

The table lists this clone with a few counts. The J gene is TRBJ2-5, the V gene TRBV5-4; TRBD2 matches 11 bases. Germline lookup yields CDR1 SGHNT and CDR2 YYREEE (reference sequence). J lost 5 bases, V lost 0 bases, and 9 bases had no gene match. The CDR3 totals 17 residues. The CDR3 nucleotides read TGTGCCAGCAGCTTGGGGGGACTAGCGGCCCTAGGGGAGACCCAGTACTTC. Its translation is CASSLGGLAALGETQYF.

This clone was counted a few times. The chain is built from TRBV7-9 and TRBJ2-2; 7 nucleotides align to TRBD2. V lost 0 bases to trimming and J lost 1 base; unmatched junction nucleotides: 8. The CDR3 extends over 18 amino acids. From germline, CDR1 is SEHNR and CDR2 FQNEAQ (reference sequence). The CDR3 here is CASSLAQPGRLNTGELFF. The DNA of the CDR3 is TGTGCCAGCAGCTTAGCTCAACCCGGGAGGCTGAACACCGGGGAGCTGTTTTTT.